A selection of T cell receptor beta chains follows, all from one sample in a study of T-cell reconstitution after alpha-beta-depleted transplantation in children. MiXCR, run by TCRdb on the PCR reads, gives a single entry per CDR3 protein. The sample records roughly 350,000 distinct CDR3 sequences, 15% to 20% being singletons. Source: PBMCs, mostly from graft donor cells, taken 360 days after TCRalphabeta/CD19-depleted stem cell transplant. Receptors were obtained from a male patient between 2 and 10 years old who had a stem cell transplant for acute lymphoblastic leukemia, so the T cells may come from the graft donor. Both conserved end residues are part of each CDR3. The order of the fields is D gene, J gene, clone size, V gene, CDR3 protein, CDR3 DNA. D genes are given only for firm matches. A row's size may be missing; if present it is once, few, many or a size class.

-,TRBJ2-1,few,TRBV6-5,CASSYSAGISYNEQFF,TGTGCCAGCAGTTACTCAGCAGGGATCTCCTACAATGAGCAGTTCTTC
-,TRBJ2-3,-,TRBV20-1,CSAWGLNRYTQYF,TGCAGTGCTTGGGGCCTCAACCGGTATACGCAGTATTTT
-,TRBJ1-6,few,TRBV5-5,CASSLEGGKNSPLHF,TGTGCCAGCAGCTTGGAGGGCGGAAAGAATTCACCCCTCCACTTT
-,TRBJ1-6,-,TRBV18,CASSPGVGSPLHF,TGTGCCAGCTCACCAGGTGTTGGGTCACCCCTCCACTTT
-,TRBJ2-6,-,TRBV6-5,CASSSGILLSGANVLTF,TGTGCCAGCAGTTCCGGGATCCTACTTTCTGGGGCCAACGTCCTGACTTTC
TRBD1,TRBJ2-3,few,TRBV27,CASRPPGQGSDTQYF,TGTGCCAGCAGGCCCCCGGGACAGGGGTCAGATACGCAGTATTTT
TRBD1,TRBJ1-1,many,TRBV29-1,CSVQKGAGTEAFF,TGCAGCGTACAAAAGGGGGCTGGCACTGAAGCTTTCTTT
TRBD2,TRBJ2-5,few,TRBV7-2,CASSLLDGPLAGTGYQETQYF,TGTGCCAGCAGCTTACTGGATGGTCCCCTAGCGGGAACCGGGTACCAAGAGACCCAGTACTTC
-,TRBJ2-3,-,TRBV6-4,CASSDGRADTQYF,TGTGCCAGCAGTGACGGTCGGGCCGACACGCAGTATTTT
-,TRBJ2-1,-,TRBV6-1,CASSEATGYYNEQFF,TGTGCCAGCAGTGAAGCGACAGGCTATTACAATGAGCAGTTCTTC
-,TRBJ2-3,-,TRBV28,CASRAPGPITDTQYF,TGTGCCAGCAGGGCACCGGGACCCATCACAGATACGCAGTATTTT
-,TRBJ2-7,many,TRBV4-3,CASSQVISSVEQYF,TGCGCCAGCAGCCAAGTGATCAGTTCGGTCGAGCAGTACTTC
-,TRBJ2-1,many,TRBV9,CASSVVPLLEQFF,TGTGCCAGCAGCGTAGTCCCCCTACTTGAGCAGTTCTTC
TRBD2,TRBJ2-7,-,TRBV12-3/TRBV12-4,CASSQTSGRSTF,TGTGCCAGCAGTCAGACTAGCGGGAGGTCCACCTTC
-,TRBJ1-3,-,TRBV5-5,CASSPTGQRGNTIYF,TGTGCCAGCAGCCCCACCGGACAAAGGGGAAACACCATATATTTT
TRBD2,TRBJ2-3,-,TRBV4-2,CASSQRTSGSTDTQYF,TGTGCCAGCAGCCAGAGGACTAGCGGGAGCACAGATACGCAGTATTTT
-,TRBJ2-2,-,TRBV12-3/TRBV12-4,CASSFEGWGSENTGELFF,TGTGCCAGCAGTTTTGAGGGTTGGGGGTCGGAAAACACCGGGGAGCTGTTTTTT
-,TRBJ2-1,-,TRBV7-2,CASSRGRSYNEQFF,TGTGCCAGCAGCAGGGGAAGGTCCTACAATGAGCAGTTCTTC
TRBD1,TRBJ1-4,few,TRBV5-4,CASSLKGQGNEKLFF,TGTGCCAGCAGCTTGAAGGGACAGGGGAATGAAAAACTGTTTTTT
-,TRBJ2-7,few,TRBV29-1,CSVEDTYTYEQYF,TGCAGCGTTGAAGATACTTATACCTACGAGCAGTACTTC
TRBD1,TRBJ2-1,few,TRBV11-3,CASSLGTGVDEQFF,TGTGCCAGCAGCTTAGGGACAGGGGTCGATGAGCAGTTCTTC
TRBD1,TRBJ1-5,-,TRBV28,CASSPRTGPALNQPQHF,TGTGCCAGCAGTCCGAGGACAGGACCTGCCCTCAATCAGCCCCAGCATTTT
TRBD1,TRBJ2-7,many,TRBV12-3/TRBV12-4,CASRGQGGYEQYF,TGTGCCAGCAGGGGACAGGGGGGCTACGAGCAGTACTTC
TRBD1,TRBJ1-1,-,TRBV18,CASSPMGQAMNTEAFF,TGTGCCAGCTCACCGATGGGACAGGCTATGAACACTGAAGCTTTCTTT
TRBD1,TRBJ2-5,many,TRBV20-1,CSARDLRGGVQETQYF,TGCAGTGCTAGAGATTTAAGAGGGGGCGTACAAGAGACCCAGTACTTC
TRBD1,TRBJ2-3,few,TRBV29-1,CSAPTGTTDTQYF,TGCAGCGCCCCGACAGGGACCACAGATACGCAGTATTTT
TRBD2,TRBJ2-1,few,TRBV24-1,CATSISGGYNEQFF,TGTGCCACCTCCATCAGCGGGGGCTACAATGAGCAGTTCTTC
-,TRBJ2-7,few,TRBV29-1,CSVVGPRSYEQYF,TGCAGCGTTGTAGGCCCCAGGTCCTACGAGCAGTACTTC
TRBD2,TRBJ2-7,few,TRBV28,CASSSAPFAGGTYEQYF,TGTGCCAGCAGTTCTGCTCCCTTTGCGGGAGGAACCTACGAGCAGTACTTC
-,TRBJ2-5,-,TRBV28,CASSFGQVGETQYF,TGTGCCAGCAGTTTCGGCCAGGTTGGGGAGACCCAGTACTTC
-,TRBJ2-5,-,TRBV20-1,CSATWGRGTQYF,TGCAGTGCTACGTGGGGGAGAGGGACCCAGTACTTC
-,TRBJ2-3,-,TRBV20-1,CSAHLRGDTQYF,TGCAGTGCGCACCTTAGGGGCGATACGCAGTATTTT
-,TRBJ2-1,many,TRBV6-2/TRBV6-3,CASSYPPGRLYNEQFF,TGTGCCAGCAGTTACCCCCCGGGGAGGCTCTACAATGAGCAGTTCTTC
-,TRBJ1-5,-,TRBV7-9,CASSSGGTNQPQHF,TGTGCCAGCAGCTCCGGGGGGACCAATCAGCCCCAGCATTTT
-,TRBJ2-1,-,TRBV7-2,CASSLVGGSEQFF,TGTGCCAGCAGCTTAGTAGGGGGTAGTGAGCAGTTCTTC
-,TRBJ2-5,-,TRBV4-2,CASSQDITPGHHRATQYF,TGTGCCAGCAGCCAAGATATAACTCCTGGACACCACCGGGCGACCCAGTACTTC